This T cell receptor beta chain comes out of a study of T-cell reconstitution after alpha-beta-depleted transplantation in children. TCRbeta library construction was performed incorporating unique molecular identifiers. One entry per CDR3 protein, called by TCRdb with MiXCR from the PCR reads. The sample has about 500,000 distinct CDR3 sequences, roughly 10% seen once; the top ten hold 14%. Study-level points and caveats: By one year post-transplant, T-cell counts and diversity largely arose from T cells that were newly produced.

Only a few counts were recorded for this clonotype. Its antigen is unidentified. The V and J ends lost 1 base and 1 base respectively, with 11 bases between them. The CDR3 consists of 16 residues. CDR1 and CDR2 from the germline V gene are SGHTA and FQGNSA. The sequence was collected from a female patient aged 2-10 years who had a stem cell transplant for aplastic anemia, so the T cells may come from the graft donor. Material: PBMCs, mostly from graft donor cells, obtained 180 days after TCRalphabeta/CD19-depleted stem cell transplant. The rearrangement joins TRBV7-2 to TRBJ2-4; a weak D match, TRBD2 (6 bases). The CDR3 here is CASSLGRGNAKNIQYF. The CDR3 nucleotides read TGTGCCAGCAGCTTAGGGCGCGGGAATGCCAAAAACATTCAGTACTTC.